This T cell receptor beta chain was profiled in a study of vaccination and CD4 T cells after COVID-19 (dated by TCRdb to the early 2020s). Broadly, across the study: Convalescent patients had a positive SARS-CoV-2 result on nasal swab PCR, and of these patients, 8 or 9 had mild disease and one had severe disease. Participants got two doses of the Pfizer-BioNTech BNT162b2 vaccine (n=8) or two doses of the Moderna mRNA-1273 vaccine (n=2). The cultures were stimulated with overlapping spike peptide pools from SARS-CoV-2 and from the common cold coronaviruses HCoV-NL63, HCoV-OC43 and HCoV-229E. Control cultures received a CEFX viral epitope pool as the positive control, an HIV-1 Nef peptide pool as the negative control, or no peptide. Post-COVID blood samples from convalescent patients were collected a median of approximately 100 days after diagnosis, with a range of roughly 35 to 180 days. The spike-specific CD4+ TCR repertoire was compared before and after mRNA vaccination in nine to ten COVID-19 convalescent patients and a few infection-naive healthy vaccine recipients. Post-vaccine blood samples were taken a median of about 77 days after the second vaccine dose, with a range of roughly 13 to 250 days. Six males and four females were included in the convalescent cohort, with two Hispanic individuals, seven Caucasians, two Asians and one multiracial person represented.

The CDR3 measures 15 amino acids from cysteine to phenylalanine. The read is trimmed to its CDR3 DNA, 45 bases read in frame from base 1. V gives up 7 bases and J gives up 0 bases, and the segment between their germline ends measures 12 bases. From a lookup of the germline V gene, CDR1 and CDR2 are SNHLY and FYNNEI. The receptor library was made with PCR. TCR sequencing of DNA from cultured CD4+ T cells used the Oncomine TCR Beta short-read assay at the Johns Hopkins FTIC core. The QIAamp micro DNA kit was used to extract genomic DNA from the cultured CD4+ T cells. Oncomine TCR Beta libraries from cultured CD4+ T cells were pooled using unique dual indexes and sequenced on an Illumina iSeq 100. Concerning the study's data processing: Non-productive sequences were filtered out, and CDR3s that did not start with C, did not end with F or W, or were shorter than 7 amino acids were discarded. The MANAFEST web application was used to identify antigen-specific clonotypes by comparing peptide-stimulated wells against reference wells and other culture wells. Positive clones required FDR below 0.05, an odds ratio above 5, and productive frequency above 0.1% in at least two of three replicate wells. Cross-reactive clonotypes were defined as significantly expanded in both SARS-CoV-2 spike wells and at least one common cold coronavirus spike condition. Levenshtein distances (stringdist) and unrooted phylogenetic trees (ape) in R version 3.6.1 were used to assess CDR3 homology. Using fastp at Q25 and MiXCR, TCRdb reprocessed the public reads and kept productive beta chains. Rows are combined by CDR3 protein, so each entry shows the most common genes and DNA. TCRdb, not the original authors, processed these V and J calls. The sample table records roughly 12,000 distinct CDR3 sequences; around 40% of these occur just once. The ten largest clones represent more than 15% of the sample.

Per the publication, the treatment or condition label means: roughly 11-day PBMC culture with coronavirus spike peptide pools or control peptides (ViraFEST assay). To expand antigen-specific T cells with peptide pools and then pick out the expanded clonotypes through TCR sequencing, the study relied on the ViraFEST assay. The convalescent patients' positive SARS-CoV-2 PCR tests fell between March and December 2020, which was before the Alpha, Beta and Delta variants emerged in the United States. PBMCs were cultured at roughly 2 million per well in IMDM supplemented with approximately 5.3% human AB serum and 10 IU/ml IL-2, with roughly 9.5 ug/ml peptide pools added. Half of the culture medium was replaced with fresh IL-2-containing medium on days 3 and 7. After 10 days of culture, CD4+ T cells were isolated by negative selection with the EasySep CD4+ T cell isolation kit. Ficoll-Paque Plus gradient centrifugation was used to isolate PBMCs from whole blood, and the isolated PBMCs were then either used fresh or cryopreserved at -140C. Each culture condition was generally run in triplicate wells.

On this clonotype: Which antigen it targets is not known. Per-nucleotide qualities are absent, and no much larger clonotype sits a single base away.

The paper's findings and limits, for the study overall: In convalescent patients, a median about 86% of post-vaccine SARS-CoV-2-reactive clones were detected only after vaccination, and vaccine-specific priming was suggested by this finding. Relatively few convalescent patients were included in the study, and early timepoints after natural infection were not analyzed. The median number of SARS-CoV-2-reactive clonotypes rose from 21 after infection to 38 after vaccination, but the change was not significant. Of the vaccine-specific clones found in convalescent patients, nearly all (304 of 307) were mono-reactive for SARS-CoV-2 spike instead of being cross-reactive with common cold coronaviruses.

The rearranged segments are TRBV2 and TRBJ2-2; TRBD1 could be the D gene, as 5 bases match. The sequence derives from a human donor with COVID-19. Material: cultured CD4+ T cells from blood. The nucleotide sequence reads TGTGCCAGCAACTGGGGCGATACGAACACCGGGGAGCTGTTTTTT. Its coded protein is CASNWGDTNTGELFF.